This entry concerns a single T cell receptor beta chain. Produced via immunoSEQ multiplex PCR; TCRdb's table is partial and in-frame only. The sample contains about 68,000 clones, 79% of which appear only once. Time point defined: baseline, week 1 (first vaccination visit). Treatment meaning: pre-vaccination baseline after standard-of-care therapy. The germline gives CDR1 LNHDA, CDR2 SQIVND (reference sequence). V dropped 6 bases and J dropped 3; count of bases not matched to a gene: 6. CDR3 length: 15 residues. This record belongs to a study of a mutant IDH1 vaccine in newly diagnosed glioma. Study overall: There were roughly 60% males and around 40% females among treated patients, whose mean age was approximately 44 years. Patients had received radiotherapy, temozolomide, or both previously, most receiving both.

This material consisted of PBMCs, taken from a glioma patient treated with radiotherapy, temozolomide or both. The TCR was taken from a man aged 50 to 59 with glioma. The gene calls are TRBV19 and TRBJ1-5, with TRBD1 identical over 9 bases. This CDR3 reads CASSPGTGFNQPQHF. The CDR3, as DNA: TGTGCCAGTAGCCCCGGGACAGGGTTCAATCAGCCCCAGCATTTT.